This T cell receptor beta chain was retrieved from a study of blood T cell repertoires in COVID-19. On the study more broadly: Sample material is recorded as cDNA or gDNA derived from T cells, B-cell-depleted T cells, or PBMCs.

Original analysis: How many nucleated cells were present was estimated from reference gene primer amplification. Method: immunoSEQ multiplex PCR; TCRdb's copy keeps in-frame clones and lacks some. The DNA gave D and trimming, while V, J and clone size come from that table. The sample lists roughly 280,000 clones; around 90% were seen once. CDR1 is LGHNA and CDR2 is YSLEER in the germline V gene. The CDR3 loop spans 17 amino acids. Between the trimmed V and J ends, which lost 0 bases and 4 bases, there was a span of 18 bases. The sequence was obtained from a woman aged 50 to 60 who had recovered from COVID-19. The sample taken for sequencing was peripheral blood. The chain employs TRBV4-3 and TRBJ1-2; possible D gene TRBD1, 6 bases. The CDR3, as DNA: TGCGCCAGCAGCCAAGAGGTGGGAACAGGGAAGCCCTATGGCTACACCTTC. Encoded protein: CASSQEVGTGKPYGYTF.